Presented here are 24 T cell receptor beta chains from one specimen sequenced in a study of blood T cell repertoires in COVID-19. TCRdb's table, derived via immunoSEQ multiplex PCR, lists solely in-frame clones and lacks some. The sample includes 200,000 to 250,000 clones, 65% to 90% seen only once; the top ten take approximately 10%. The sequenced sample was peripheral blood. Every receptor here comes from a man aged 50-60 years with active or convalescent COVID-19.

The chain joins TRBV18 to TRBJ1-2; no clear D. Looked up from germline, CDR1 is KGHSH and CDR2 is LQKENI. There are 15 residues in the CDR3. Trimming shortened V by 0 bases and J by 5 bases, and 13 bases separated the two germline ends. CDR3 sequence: CASSPPLGFLYGYTF. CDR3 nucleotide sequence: TGTGCCAGCTCACCACCGCTCGGGTTCCTATATGGCTACACCTTC.

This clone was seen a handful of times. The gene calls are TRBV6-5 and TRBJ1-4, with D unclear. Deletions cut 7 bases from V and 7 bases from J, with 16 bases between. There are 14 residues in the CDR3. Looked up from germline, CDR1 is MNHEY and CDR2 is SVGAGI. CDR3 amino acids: CASKLSGDFEKLFF. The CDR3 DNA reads TGTGCCAGCAAACTATCCGGGGATTTTGAAAAACTGTTTTTT.

CDR3 sequence (DNA): TGTGCCAGCAGCTCCAAAGAGGGAACGGAGACTGAAGCTTTCTTT. Translated, it gives CASSSKEGTETEAFF. The J gene is TRBJ1-1, the V gene TRBV5-4; D is ambiguous. V lost 3 bases and J lost 5, with 17 bases in between. CDR1 is SGHNT and CDR2 is YYREEE in the germline V gene (reference sequence). CDR3 length: 15 amino acids.

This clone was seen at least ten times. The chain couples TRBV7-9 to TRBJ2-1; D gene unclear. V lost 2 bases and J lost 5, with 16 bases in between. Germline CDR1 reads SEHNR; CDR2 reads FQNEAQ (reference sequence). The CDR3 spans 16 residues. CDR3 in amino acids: CASSLMGDPPDNEQFF. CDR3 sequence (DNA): TGTGCCAGCAGCTTAATGGGCGACCCTCCCGACAATGAGCAGTTCTTC.

The CDR3 DNA follows: TGTGCCAGCAAGCAGGGGGCGCATGAGACCCAGTACTTC. Protein sequence: CASKQGAHETQYF. The chain recombines TRBV27 with TRBJ2-5, with TRBD1 identical over 8 bases. The CDR3 totals 13 residues. Trimming took 7 bases from V and 5 from J; bases not matched to a gene: 6. Germline V gene data show CDR1 as MNHEY and CDR2 as SMNVEV (reference sequence).

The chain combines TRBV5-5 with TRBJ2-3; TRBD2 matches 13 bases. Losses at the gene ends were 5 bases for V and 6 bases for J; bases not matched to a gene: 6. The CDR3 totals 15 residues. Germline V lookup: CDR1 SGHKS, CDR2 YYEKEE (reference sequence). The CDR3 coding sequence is TGTGCCAGCAGTTACGGACTAGCGGGGGTGGATACGCAGTATTTT. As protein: CASSYGLAGVDTQYF.

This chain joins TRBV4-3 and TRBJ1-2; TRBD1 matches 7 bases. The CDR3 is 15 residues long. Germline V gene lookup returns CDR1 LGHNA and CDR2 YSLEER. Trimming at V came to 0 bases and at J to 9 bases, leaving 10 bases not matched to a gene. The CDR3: CASSQDVYETGSYTF. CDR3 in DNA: TGCGCCAGCAGCCAAGATGTGTATGAGACAGGGAGCTACACCTTC.

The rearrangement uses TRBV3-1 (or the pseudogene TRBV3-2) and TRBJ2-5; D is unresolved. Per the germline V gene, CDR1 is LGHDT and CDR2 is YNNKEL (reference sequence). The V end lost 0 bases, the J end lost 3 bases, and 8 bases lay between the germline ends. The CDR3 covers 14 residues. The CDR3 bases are TGTGCCAGCAGCCAAGATCGCTATAAAGAGACCCAGTACTTC. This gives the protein CASSQDRYKETQYF.

The CDR3 DNA is TGTGCCAGCAGCTTCGGCACCGGGACAACTCTTCGGGAGCAGTACTTC. Residues: CASSFGTGTTLREQYF. The V and J genes are TRBV11-1 and TRBJ2-7, with D possibly matching TRBD1 (6 bases). Germline CDR1 reads SGHAT; CDR2 reads FQDESV (reference sequence). The V end was cut by 3 bases, the J end by 7 bases, with 22 bases between. The CDR3 is 16 residues long. Combining the CDR3 with reference TRBV11-1 and TRBJ2-7 gives the whole variable domain EAEVAQSPRYKITEKSQAVAFWCDPISGHATLYWYRQILGQGPELLVQFQDESVVDDSQLPKDRFSAERLKGVDSTLKIQPAELGDSAMYLCASSFGTGTTLREQYFGPGTRLTVT.

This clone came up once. In nucleotides, the CDR3 is TGCGCCAGCAGCTTGCGAACGGGGAGCGGAGAATCCACAGATACGCAGTATTTT. It specifies CASSLRTGSGESTDTQYF. This chain uses TRBV5-1 with TRBJ2-3; tentatively, D is TRBD2 (5 bases). The ends were cut back, 1 base at V and 2 bases at J, with 20 bases in the middle. The CDR3 loop spans 18 amino acids. CDR1 is SGHRS and CDR2 is YFSETQ in the germline V gene.

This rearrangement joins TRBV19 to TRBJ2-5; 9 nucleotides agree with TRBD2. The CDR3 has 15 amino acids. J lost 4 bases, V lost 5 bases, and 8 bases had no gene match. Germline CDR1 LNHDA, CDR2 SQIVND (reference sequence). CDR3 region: CASSDRGGAGETQYF. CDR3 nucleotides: TGTGCCAGTAGTGACCGCGGGGGGGCCGGAGAGACCCAGTACTTC. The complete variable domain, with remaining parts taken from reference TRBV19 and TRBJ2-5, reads DGGITQSPKYLFRKEGQNVTLSCEQNLNHDAMYWYRQDPGQGLRLIYYSQIVNDFQKGDIAEGYSVSREKKESFPLTVTSAQKNPTAFYLCASSDRGGAGETQYFGPGTRLLVL.

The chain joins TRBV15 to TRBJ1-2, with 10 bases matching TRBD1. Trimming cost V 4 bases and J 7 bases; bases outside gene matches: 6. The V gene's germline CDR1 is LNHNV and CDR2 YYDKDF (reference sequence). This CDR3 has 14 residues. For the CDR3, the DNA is TGTGCCACCAGCAAGGGACAGGGGAGGGGTGGCTACACCTTC. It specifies CATSKGQGRGGYTF.

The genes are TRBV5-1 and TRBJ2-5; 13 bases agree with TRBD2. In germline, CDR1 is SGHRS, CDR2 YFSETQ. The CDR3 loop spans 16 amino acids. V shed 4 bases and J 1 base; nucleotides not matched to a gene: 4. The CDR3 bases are TGCGCCAGCAGCCGCGGGACTAGCGGGGCCCAAGAGACCCAGTACTTC. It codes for CASSRGTSGAQETQYF.

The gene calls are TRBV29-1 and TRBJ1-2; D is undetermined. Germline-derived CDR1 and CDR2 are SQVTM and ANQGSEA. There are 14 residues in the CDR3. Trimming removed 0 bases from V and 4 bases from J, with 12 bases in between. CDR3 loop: CSVEDPETSYGYTF. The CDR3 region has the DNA TGCAGCGTTGAAGATCCGGAGACTTCCTATGGCTACACCTTC.

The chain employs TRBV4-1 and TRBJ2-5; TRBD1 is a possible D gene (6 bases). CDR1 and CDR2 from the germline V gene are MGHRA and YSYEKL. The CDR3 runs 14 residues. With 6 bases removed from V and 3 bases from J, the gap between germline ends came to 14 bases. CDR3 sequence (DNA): TGCGCCAGCAGGCGTGGGGGCCGCGAAGAGACCCAGTACTTC. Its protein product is CASRRGGREETQYF.

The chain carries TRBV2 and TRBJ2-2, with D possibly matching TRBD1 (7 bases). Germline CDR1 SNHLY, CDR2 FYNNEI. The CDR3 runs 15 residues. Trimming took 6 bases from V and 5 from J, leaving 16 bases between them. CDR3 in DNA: TGTGCCAGCAGGCGGACAGGAGGGGTGACCGGGGAGCTGTTTTTT. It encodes CASRRTGGVTGELFF. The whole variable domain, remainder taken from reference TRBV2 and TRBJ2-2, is EPEVTQTPSHQVTQMGQEVILRCVPISNHLYFYWYRQILGQKVEFLVSFYNNEISEKSEIFDDQFSVERPDGSNFTLKIRSTKLEDSAMYFCASRRTGGVTGELFFGEGSRLTVL.

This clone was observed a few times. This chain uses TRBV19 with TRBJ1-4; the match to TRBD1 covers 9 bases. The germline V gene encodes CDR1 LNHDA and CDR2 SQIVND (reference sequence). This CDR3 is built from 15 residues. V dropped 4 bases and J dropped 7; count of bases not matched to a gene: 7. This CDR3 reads CASSKPGTGSEKLFF. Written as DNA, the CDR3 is TGTGCCAGTAGTAAACCCGGGACAGGGAGTGAAAAACTGTTTTTT.

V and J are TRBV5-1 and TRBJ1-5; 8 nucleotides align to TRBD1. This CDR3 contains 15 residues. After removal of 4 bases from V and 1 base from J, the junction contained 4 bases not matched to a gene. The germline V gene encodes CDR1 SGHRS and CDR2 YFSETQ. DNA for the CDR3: TGCGCCAGCAGCCGGACAGGGTTAAGCAATCAGCCCCAGCATTTT. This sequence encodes CASSRTGLSNQPQHF.

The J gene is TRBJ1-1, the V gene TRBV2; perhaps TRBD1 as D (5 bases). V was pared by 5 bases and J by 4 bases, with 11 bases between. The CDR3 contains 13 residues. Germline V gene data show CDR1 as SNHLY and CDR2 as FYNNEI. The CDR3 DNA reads TGTGCCAGCAGTCCCCAGGGTTTCACTGAAGCTTTCTTT. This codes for CASSPQGFTEAFF.

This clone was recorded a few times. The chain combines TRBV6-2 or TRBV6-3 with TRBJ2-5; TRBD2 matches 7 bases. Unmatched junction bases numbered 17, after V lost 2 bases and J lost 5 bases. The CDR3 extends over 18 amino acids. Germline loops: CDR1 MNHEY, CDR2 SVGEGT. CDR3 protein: CASSYPLLGTTQRETQYF. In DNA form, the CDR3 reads TGTGCCAGCAGTTACCCCCTCCTGGGGACTACCCAAAGGGAGACCCAGTACTTC.

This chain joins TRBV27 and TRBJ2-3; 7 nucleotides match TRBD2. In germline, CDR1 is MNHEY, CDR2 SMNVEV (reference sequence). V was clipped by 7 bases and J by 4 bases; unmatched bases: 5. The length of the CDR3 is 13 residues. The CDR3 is CASTRTSSDTQYF. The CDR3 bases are TGTGCCAGCACGCGGACTAGTTCAGATACGCAGTATTTT.

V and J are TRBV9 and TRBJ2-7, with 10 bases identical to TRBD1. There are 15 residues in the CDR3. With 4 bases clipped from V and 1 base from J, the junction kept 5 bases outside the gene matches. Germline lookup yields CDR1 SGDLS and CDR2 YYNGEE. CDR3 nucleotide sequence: TGTGCCAGCAGCCTCGGGACAGGGGTATCCTACGAGCAGTACTTC. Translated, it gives CASSLGTGVSYEQYF.

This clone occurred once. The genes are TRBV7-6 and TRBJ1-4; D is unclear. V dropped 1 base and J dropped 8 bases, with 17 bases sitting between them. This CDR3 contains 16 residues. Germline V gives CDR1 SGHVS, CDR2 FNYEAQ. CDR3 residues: CASSLGGGGFEEKLFF. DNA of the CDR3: TGTGCCAGCAGCTTAGGTGGCGGTGGGTTTGAGGAAAAACTGTTTTTT.

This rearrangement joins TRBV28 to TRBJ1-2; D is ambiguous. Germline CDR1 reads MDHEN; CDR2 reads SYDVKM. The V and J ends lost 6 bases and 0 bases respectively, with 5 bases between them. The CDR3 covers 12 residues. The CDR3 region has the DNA TGTGCCAGCAGCACTCCTAACTATGGCTACACCTTC. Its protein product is CASSTPNYGYTF.